This T cell receptor beta chain appears in the sequencing data of a study of blood T cell repertoires in COVID-19. The trim removed 4 bases at V and 6 bases at J, leaving 8 bases unmatched. Germline V gives CDR1 SGHRS, CDR2 YFSETQ. The length of the CDR3 is 15 residues. Method: immunoSEQ multiplex PCR; TCRdb's copy keeps in-frame clones and lacks some. The table lists around 250,000 clones, approximately 86% of them singletons. The source of this sequence is a woman in her forties or fifties who had recovered from COVID-19. This rearrangement joins TRBV5-1 to TRBJ1-4, with 8 bases lining up with TRBD1. The sample consisted of PBMCs or T cells enriched from blood (not recorded which). CDR3 in amino acids: CASSVGVGQDEKLFF. The CDR3 bases are TGCGCCAGCAGCGTAGGGGTGGGACAGGATGAAAAACTGTTTTTT.